Shown below are 26 T cell receptor beta chains from a single sample sequenced in a study of early T cells in non-severe SARS-CoV-2 infection. TCRdb called the 5' RACE reads again in MiXCR, with one record for every CDR3 protein. The data contain fewer than 75,000 distinct CDR3 sequences, roughly a fifth of them singletons. The specimen was whole blood, collected at baseline. These receptors all come from an adult who was a healthcare worker with PCR-confirmed SARS-CoV-2 infection or an uninfected control (not recorded which).

The chain links TRBV7-9 to TRBJ2-3, with 9 nucleotides matching TRBD2. Germline lookup yields CDR1 SEHNR and CDR2 FQNEAQ (reference sequence). Trimming removed 3 bases from V and 14 bases from J; junction bases left unmatched: 3. The length of the CDR3 is 11 residues. The CDR3 sequence is CASSLGTSLYF. In nucleotides, the CDR3 is TGTGCCAGCAGCTTGGGGACTAGCCTGTATTTT.

This clonotype appeared a few times. The rearrangement links TRBV7-9 to TRBJ1-1; no clear D. The CDR3 has 14 amino acids. V lost 0 bases and J 4 bases, leaving 9 bases between the germline ends. Germline V gives CDR1 SEHNR, CDR2 FQNEAQ (reference sequence). The CDR3 region is CASSLALVATEAFF. CDR3 nucleotide sequence: TGTGCCAGCAGCTTAGCGCTCGTAGCCACTGAAGCTTTCTTT.

The chain has TRBV10-3 and TRBJ1-1, with TRBD1 identical over 8 bases. Germline V gene lookup returns CDR1 ENHRY and CDR2 SYGVKD. The junction had 5 bases not matched to a gene; V was cut back by 6 bases and J by 11 bases. CDR3 length: 11 amino acids. The CDR3 loop reads CAIREDRAAFF. In DNA form, the CDR3 reads TGTGCCATCAGAGAGGACAGGGCCGCTTTCTTT.

This clonotype was found many times. The V and J genes are TRBV20-1 and TRBJ2-3; D may be TRBD1 or TRBD2 (5 bases each). Germline V gives CDR1 DFQATT, CDR2 SNEGSKA (reference sequence). This CDR3 has 13 residues. The V gene lost 2 bases and the J gene lost 2 bases, with 8 bases spanning the gap. CDR3 nucleotide sequence: TGCAGTGCTAGATCGGGGCCCACAGATACGCAGTATTTT. This gives the protein CSARSGPTDTQYF.

The chain is built from TRBV30 and TRBJ1-6; weak D call: TRBD1 (5 bases). CDR3 length equals 14 residues. The ends were cut back, 0 bases at V and 8 bases at J, with 11 bases in the middle. In germline, CDR1 is GTSNPN, CDR2 SVGIG (reference sequence). In nucleotides, the CDR3 is TGTGCCTGGAGTGTAAGGCAGGGTGATTCACCCCTCCACTTT. As protein: CAWSVRQGDSPLHF.

The V gene is TRBV7-6, the J gene TRBJ2-5; 7 nucleotides align to TRBD1. CDR1 is SGHVS, CDR2 FNYEAQ, per germline. The V and J ends lost 4 bases and 4 bases, in that order; junction bases with no gene match: 6. CDR3 length: 14 residues. The CDR3 DNA is TGTGCCAGCAGCTCCCCGGGACAGTTAGAGACCCAGTACTTC. It is translated as CASSSPGQLETQYF.

This clonotype was picked up a small number of times. V is TRBV9 and J is TRBJ2-5, with TRBD2 matching over 12 bases. With 4 bases clipped from V and 4 bases from J, the junction kept 5 bases outside the gene matches. The germline V gene has CDR1 SGDLS and CDR2 YYNGEE. The CDR3 runs to 15 residues. This CDR3 reads CASSTPSGGAETQYF. The CDR3 coding sequence is TGTGCCAGCAGCACCCCTAGCGGGGGGGCAGAGACCCAGTACTTC.

J is TRBJ1-5 and V is TRBV20-1; unclear D gene. CDR3 size: 14 residues. Trimming pared 3 bases from V and 4 bases from J, leaving 13 bases between. Germline lookup yields CDR1 DFQATT and CDR2 SNEGSKA (reference sequence). The CDR3 sequence: CSASLGSLNQPQHF. In DNA, the CDR3 is TGCAGTGCTAGTTTGGGGAGCCTTAATCAGCCCCAGCATTTT.

V and J are TRBV2 and TRBJ2-2; TRBD2 is a possible D gene (7 bases). This CDR3 contains 15 residues. The ends were cut back, 7 bases at V and 6 bases at J, with 18 bases in the middle. In germline, CDR1 is SNHLY, CDR2 FYNNEI. This CDR3 is CASMRRGPNPGELFF. The DNA for the CDR3 is TGTGCCAGCATGCGGCGGGGGCCTAACCCCGGGGAGCTGTTTTTT. The full variable domain, its missing parts supplied by reference TRBV2 and TRBJ2-2, is EPEVTQTPSHQVTQMGQEVILRCVPISNHLYFYWYRQILGQKVEFLVSFYNNEISEKSEIFDDQFSVERPDGSNFTLKIRSTKLEDSAMYFCASMRRGPNPGELFFGEGSRLTVL.

This chain joins TRBV10-3 and TRBJ2-1; D gene unclear. Germline V gene data show CDR1 as ENHRY and CDR2 as SYGVKD. The ends were cut back, 3 bases at V and 6 bases at J, with 12 bases in the middle. CDR3 length equals 14 residues. In nucleotides, the CDR3 is TGTGCCATCAGTGAAGTTCAGCGAAGCAATGAGCAGTTCTTC. Its protein is CAISEVQRSNEQFF.

This clonotype showed up just a few times. This chain connects TRBV9 to TRBJ2-3, with 13 bases that match TRBD2. V was pared by 3 bases and J by 3 bases, with 4 bases of the junction left unmatched. Germline V gives CDR1 SGDLS, CDR2 YYNGEE. The CDR3 loop spans 16 amino acids. The CDR3 region has the DNA TGTGCCAGCAGCGAGCGGACTAGCGGGGGAACAGATACGCAGTATTTT. This encodes CASSERTSGGTDTQYF.

This chain joins TRBV28 and TRBJ1-1; a possible D gene is TRBD1 (5 bases). Trimming took off 6 bases at V and 6 bases at J, with 14 bases between the two ends. CDR3 length equals 13 residues. CDR1 MDHEN and CDR2 SYDVKM come from the germline V gene. In DNA, the CDR3 is TGTGCCAGCAGAGACCCAGGGTTCGCTGAAGCTTTCTTT. This encodes CASRDPGFAEAFF.

J is TRBJ2-1 and V is TRBV24-1; 7 positions agree with TRBD2. Per germline, CDR1 KGHDR and CDR2 SFDVKD. J gave up 0 bases and V 4 bases, and 11 bases lay outside the gene matches. The CDR3 sequence is 18 residues long. In DNA form, the CDR3 reads TGTGCCACCAGTGAAGAGTTCGGGGGGACCCCCTCCTACAATGAGCAGTTCTTC. Protein: CATSEEFGGTPSYNEQFF.

This clonotype was seen a few times. This sequence joins TRBV7-8 and TRBJ1-4, with D unclear. Trimming removed 3 bases at V and 3 bases at J, with 5 bases between. This CDR3 is 13 amino acids long. Looked up from germline, CDR1 is SGHVS and CDR2 is FQNEAQ. CDR3 coding DNA: TGTGCCAGCAGCTTTCAGGCTAATGAAAAACTGTTTTTT. Its translation is CASSFQANEKLFF.

J is TRBJ2-7 and V is TRBV29-1; D gene uncertain. The CDR3 sequence is 12 residues long. From germline, CDR1 is SQVTM and CDR2 ANQGSEA. The V end lost 4 bases, the J end lost 0 bases, and 7 bases lay between the germline ends. CDR3 in amino acids: CSVVRNSYEQYF. As DNA, the CDR3 is TGCAGCGTTGTCAGGAACTCCTACGAGCAGTACTTC.

This clonotype was seen only a few times. This sequence joins TRBV29-1 and TRBJ1-2; D is unresolved. Trimming pared 3 bases from V and 8 bases from J, leaving 13 bases between. Per the germline V gene, CDR1 is SQVTM and CDR2 is ANQGSEA. This CDR3 has 12 residues. This CDR3 reads CSVEAPSKGYTF. In nucleotides, the CDR3 is TGCAGCGTTGAGGCACCGTCTAAGGGCTACACCTTC.

This clonotype showed up just a few times. V is TRBV5-8 and J is TRBJ2-6; TRBD2 matches at 10 bases. The CDR3 spans 18 residues. V lost 0 bases, J lost 0 bases, and 3 bases stayed unmatched. Germline assignment: CDR1 SGHTS and CDR2 YDEGEE. Here the CDR3 reads CASSLGLAGHSGANVLTF. The CDR3 nucleotides are TGTGCCAGCAGCTTGGGACTAGCGGGCCACTCTGGGGCCAACGTCCTGACTTTC.

Relative to its sample, this clonotype is medium-sized. The chain recombines TRBV5-4 with TRBJ2-3; tentatively, D is TRBD1 (5 bases). The V gene's germline CDR1 is SGHNT and CDR2 YYREEE (reference sequence). The CDR3 consists of 14 residues. V was clipped by 6 bases and J by 2 bases, with 13 bases between them. The CDR3 DNA reads TGTGCCAGCAAAGGGGAAGGGGTCACAGATACGCAGTATTTT. Amino acid sequence: CASKGEGVTDTQYF.

The V call is TRBV20-1, the J call TRBJ1-5, with 8 bases that match TRBD1. The CDR3 consists of 14 residues. With 4 bases clipped from V and 2 bases from J, the junction kept 4 bases outside the gene matches. Germline V lookup: CDR1 DFQATT, CDR2 SNEGSKA (reference sequence). In DNA, the CDR3 is TGCAGTGCTATGACAGGGGACGGCAATCAGCCCCAGCATTTT. Its translation is CSAMTGDGNQPQHF.

The chain is built from TRBV7-8 and TRBJ1-1; weak D call: TRBD1 (5 bases). CDR1 and CDR2 from the germline V gene are SGHVS and FQNEAQ. This CDR3 comprises 15 residues. V was pared by 1 base and J by 10 bases, with 19 bases between. Written as DNA, the CDR3 is TGTGCCAGCAGCTTAGGGCCGGGGCTCCCCGCCCCAGCTTTCTTT. Translating it yields CASSLGPGLPAPAFF.

Only a few counts were recorded for this clonotype. In DNA, the CDR3 is TGCAGCGTGTCCGGGACGGTGAGCACCTACGAGCAGTACTTC. It specifies CSVSGTVSTYEQYF. The chain carries TRBV29-1 and TRBJ2-7; the D call may be TRBD1 or TRBD2 (5 bases each). The CDR3 is made up of 14 amino acids. The germline V and J ends were trimmed by 6 bases and 2 bases, with 17 bases remaining between them. Germline assignment: CDR1 SQVTM and CDR2 ANQGSEA.

This sequence joins TRBV6-5 and TRBJ2-6; D unresolved. In germline, CDR1 is MNHEY, CDR2 SVGAGI. The CDR3 has 17 amino acids. Between the trimmed V and J ends, which lost 0 bases and 2 bases, there was a span of 11 bases. CDR3 loop: CASSYSSLQPGANVLTF. CDR3 nucleotide sequence: TGTGCCAGCAGTTACTCGAGTTTACAGCCTGGGGCCAACGTCCTGACTTTC.

The chain has TRBV29-1 and TRBJ1-2; 8 bases line up with TRBD1. The V gene's germline CDR1 is SQVTM and CDR2 ANQGSEA. This CDR3 has 16 residues. The J segment lost 4 bases and the V segment lost 6 bases, leaving 16 bases of the junction unmatched. CDR3 residues: CSVLLLSAGGSYGYTF. As DNA, the CDR3 is TGCAGCGTCTTGCTATTATCGGCAGGGGGCTCCTATGGCTACACCTTC.

This clonotype was seen ten or more times. The chain employs TRBV19 and TRBJ1-1; 7 positions agree with TRBD1. V shed 4 bases and J 3 bases; nucleotides not matched to a gene: 5. The CDR3 is made up of 14 amino acids. Germline CDR1 reads LNHDA; CDR2 reads SQIVND (reference sequence). In DNA form, the CDR3 reads TGTGCCAGTAGTAGGAGGGGGCGTGACACTGAAGCTTTCTTT. Protein: CASSRRGRDTEAFF.

The chain carries TRBV29-1 and TRBJ2-7; D ambiguous. Germline assignment: CDR1 SQVTM and CDR2 ANQGSEA. V lost 7 bases to trimming and J lost 1 base, with 14 bases between them. CDR3 length: 13 residues. The CDR3 DNA is TGCAGCGGAATGATCGGGTCTTCCTACGAGCAGTACTTC. Amino acids: CSGMIGSSYEQYF.

The chain joins TRBV11-2 to TRBJ1-1; D unresolved. The CDR3 runs to 12 residues. Germline CDR1 reads SGHAT; CDR2 reads FQNNGV. Trimming cost V 2 bases and J 4 bases, with 5 bases left between them. CDR3 bases: TGTGCCAGCAGCTTAAAGGGCACTGAAGCTTTCTTT. Its protein is CASSLKGTEAFF. Drawing the rest from reference TRBV11-2 and TRBJ1-1, the complete variable domain is EAGVAQSPRYKIIEKRQSVAFWCNPISGHATLYWYQQILGQGPKLLIQFQNNGVVDDSQLPKDRFSAERLKGVDSTLKIQPAKLEDSAVYLCASSLKGTEAFFGQGTRLTVV.